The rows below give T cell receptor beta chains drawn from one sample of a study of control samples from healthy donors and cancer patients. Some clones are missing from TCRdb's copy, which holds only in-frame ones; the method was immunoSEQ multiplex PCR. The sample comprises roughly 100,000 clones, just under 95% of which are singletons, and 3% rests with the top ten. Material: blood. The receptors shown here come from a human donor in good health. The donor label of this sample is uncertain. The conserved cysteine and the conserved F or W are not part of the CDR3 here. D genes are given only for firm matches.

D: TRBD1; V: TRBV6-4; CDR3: ASSGDRNTGELF
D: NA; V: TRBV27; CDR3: ASSWGERTNEKLF
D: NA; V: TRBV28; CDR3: ASSGGSRDYGYT
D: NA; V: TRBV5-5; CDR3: ASSPPGRSGNTIY
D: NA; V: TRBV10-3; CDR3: AIRTFGHEQF
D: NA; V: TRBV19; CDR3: ASSTNEETQY
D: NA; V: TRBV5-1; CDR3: ASSWGQAQETQY
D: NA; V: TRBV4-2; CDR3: ASSQTYRGGDEQF
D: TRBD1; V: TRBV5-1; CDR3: ASSLQGAVHEQF
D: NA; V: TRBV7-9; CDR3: ASSEQGYEQY
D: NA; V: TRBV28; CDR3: ASTPLRRVGELF
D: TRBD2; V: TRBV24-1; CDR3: ATSDHQNSGGVYNEQF
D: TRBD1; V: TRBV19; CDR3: ASTATGGHTEAF
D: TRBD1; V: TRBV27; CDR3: ASSLSIGTGITYGYT
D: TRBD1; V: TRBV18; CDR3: ASSGQGSYTGELF